This TCR beta chain was retrieved from a study of siplizumab effects on memory and regulatory T cells (dated by TCRdb to between 2018 and 2021). The study in broad terms: The study examined how the anti-CD2 antibody siplizumab affects alloreactive T-cell subsets in allogeneic mixed lymphocyte reactions built from human PBMCs. What the study reported, not specific to this receptor: The cumulative frequency of alloreactive sequences that could be traced back to unstimulated CD4+ memory T cells was significantly reduced by siplizumab. About 75-96% of proliferating CD4+ or CD8+ clones could not be given a naive or memory phenotype. Compared with memory T cells, unstimulated naive T cells appeared more diverse, and naive cells seemed to make a substantial contribution to the alloresponse. Because sequences below about 10^-5 frequency were poorly captured, only a minor fraction of alloreactive clones could be mapped to unstimulated subsets. Whether proliferating Tregs from siplizumab cultures actually had suppressive function was not functionally confirmed. Of the alloreactive CD4+ clones that could be mapped, the Treg-derived share averaged almost 70% with siplizumab compared with 25% to 30% in control reactions.

Receptors were amplified or captured by the immunoSEQ multiplex PCR assay. The deep sequencing platform assayed about 91,000 TCR templates per sample. Genomic DNA extracted from sorted T cells was used for TCRbeta CDR3 sequencing. Concerning the study's data processing: The R programming language was used for clonal analysis of TCRbeta CDR3 data. Alloreactive CD4+ and CD8+ clones were defined by comparing unstimulated samples with post-reaction CFSE-low samples. Regulatory or non-regulatory origin was assigned to alloreactive CD4+ clones by matching of sequences to sorted unstimulated Treg and non-Treg repertoires. The table comes from immuneACCESS by way of TCRdb, which keeps in-frame sequences with V and J called. Part of the clones is missing from these tables; in studies checked, under half for an unresolved V gene and the rest for unknown reasons. V and J calls plus clone size are reproduced from that table; the DNA served to infer D and trimming. This sample has more than 85,000 clones in its table, and 80% to 95% of those were observed once. The leading ten clones occupy 0.9% to 1.4% of the sample.

V is pruned by 3 bases and J by 2 bases, leaving 9 bases of the junction without a gene match. The CDR3 has 16 amino acids, counting the end cysteine and phenylalanine. The CDR3 DNA has 48 bases and is translated from base 1. Sequences LNHNV (CDR1) and YYDKDF (CDR2) are obtained from the germline V gene (reference sequence). Sorted unstimulated T cells and proliferating T cells recovered from mixed lymphocyte reactions underwent TCRbeta CDR3 sequencing. Fresh whole blood from about eleven HLA-typed healthy donors served as the source for isolating PBMCs. This clone was observed a few times. No antigen is known for it. Per-base qualities were not stored, and no clone one base away is much larger.

The clonotype comes from a human donor in good health. The rearranged chain carries TRBV15 and TRBJ2-7, with 8 bases aligning to TRBD2. The sequenced sample was CD4+ T cells sorted from blood. The sequenced DNA: TGTGCCACCAGCAGGGAAAGCGGGAGTCGTCCCTACGAGCAGTACTTC. Translated, it gives CATSRESGSRPYEQYF.